Listed below are T cell receptor beta chains from one sample, sequenced in a study of blood T cell repertoires in COVID-19. Clones were sequenced by immunoSEQ multiplex PCR, and TCRdb holds only the in-frame ones, with some missing. The profile covers roughly 400,000 clones, with nearly 90% appearing a single time and more than 2% taken by the ten largest. Sequenced input: PBMCs or T cells enriched from blood (not recorded which). The receptors come from a woman between 35 and 50 years old with acute COVID-19. Each CDR3 is given with its conserved first and last residue. The D gene is left open where the match is weak. Size is stated for part of the rows, as once, few or many counts, or as a class when the clone is expanded.

once,TRBV7-8,TRBJ1-1,NA,TGTGCCAGCAGCCCGACGCGCGGAGCTTTCTTT,CASSPTRGAFF
NA,TRBV7-2,TRBJ1-1,NA,TGTGCCAGCAGCTTACCGGGAAGTACTGAAGCTTTCTTT,CASSLPGSTEAFF
NA,TRBV4-1,TRBJ2-7,TRBD1,TGCGCCAGCAGCCAAGGGAGAGTGGGACAGATCCTATACGAGCAGTACTTC,CASSQGRVGQILYEQYF
few,TRBV6-5,TRBJ1-2,TRBD1,TGTGCCAGCAGTTCCCCGACAGGGGGCAACTATGGCTACACCTTC,CASSSPTGGNYGYTF
NA,TRBV11-2,TRBJ2-7,TRBD2,TGTGCCAGCAGCCCAAGCGGGGGTGTTTACGAGCAGTACTTC,CASSPSGGVYEQYF
NA,TRBV24-1,TRBJ1-1,TRBD1,TGTGCCACCAGTGACTCGACAGGGATCACTGAAGCTTTCTTT,CATSDSTGITEAFF
NA,TRBV9,TRBJ1-5,NA,TGTGCCAGCAGCGTAGACGGGAGAAGCAATCAGCCCCAGCATTTT,CASSVDGRSNQPQHF
NA,TRBV10-3,TRBJ2-5,NA,TGTGCCATCAGTGAACAGGGTATGGCAGAGACCCAGTACTTC,CAISEQGMAETQYF
NA,TRBV6-1,TRBJ1-2,TRBD1,TGTGCCAGCACCGGACAGGTCCAAGGCTATGGCTACACCTTC,CASTGQVQGYGYTF
NA,TRBV6-1,TRBJ2-3,NA,TGTGCCAGCAGTGTAACGGGCTCAGGGGCGCTGAGTACAGATACGCAGTATTTT,CASSVTGSGALSTDTQYF
NA,TRBV2,TRBJ2-2,TRBD2,TGTGCCAGCAGTTTTAGCGGGGGCCTGAACACCGGGGAGCTGTTTTTT,CASSFSGGLNTGELFF
few,TRBV27,TRBJ1-2,NA,TGTGCCAGCGGATTGTCGACAGGCCGCGGGGGCTACACCTTC,CASGLSTGRGGYTF
NA,TRBV13,TRBJ1-3,NA,TGTGCCAGCAGCTTAGGCAGGGGAGTTGGAAACACCATATATTTT,CASSLGRGVGNTIYF
NA,TRBV4-1,TRBJ1-1,NA,TGCGCCAGCAGCCAGGGTGGGGCCATGAACACTGAAGCTTTCTTT,CASSQGGAMNTEAFF
NA,TRBV19,TRBJ2-1,TRBD1,TGTGCCACCTCCGGGACAGGCCGCAATGAGCAGTTCTTC,CATSGTGRNEQFF
NA,TRBV9,TRBJ1-1,NA,TGTGCCAGCAGCGTATACAAGAACACTGAAGCTTTCTTT,CASSVYKNTEAFF
once,TRBV5-6,TRBJ1-4,NA,TGTTGTAGCAGCAGACGAGGCCTTGGACTGTTTTTT,CCSSRRGLGLFF
NA,TRBV7-6,TRBJ2-7,TRBD1,TGTGCCAGCAGCTTAGCCGGGACAGGGGACCCGGAGCAGTACTTC,CASSLAGTGDPEQYF
NA,TRBV3-1/TRBV3-2,TRBJ2-7,TRBD2,TGTGCCAGCAGCCACGGGGGGGAGGTCTACGAGCAGTACTTC,CASSHGGEVYEQYF
NA,TRBV27,TRBJ1-3,NA,TGTGCCAGCAGTTTATCCCAGGGTCCTGGAAACACCATATATTTT,CASSLSQGPGNTIYF
NA,TRBV4-2,TRBJ1-5,TRBD1,TGTGCCAGCAGCCAAGTCGGGACAGGGAACAATCAGCCCCAGCATTTT,CASSQVGTGNNQPQHF
NA,TRBV4-1,TRBJ2-1,NA,TGCGCCAGCAGCCAAGATCATGGGAGGGGGGCCAATGAGCAGTTCTTC,CASSQDHGRGANEQFF
once,TRBV2,TRBJ2-1,NA,TGTGCCAGCAGTGACATCAGAGGGGGTAATGAGCAGTTCTTC,CASSDIRGGNEQFF
NA,TRBV12-3/TRBV12-4,TRBJ1-4,TRBD1,TGTGCCAGCAGTTTGACAGGGGACGAAAAACTGTTTTTT,CASSLTGDEKLFF
NA,TRBV6-5,TRBJ2-7,NA,TGTGCCAGCAGTTACTCGAGCAGGGATCTTTTCGAGCAGTACTTC,CASSYSSRDLFEQYF
NA,TRBV5-4,TRBJ2-2,TRBD2,TGTGCCAGCAGCTTGGGAGTAGCGGGGGCCACCGGGGAGCTGTTTTTT,CASSLGVAGATGELFF
NA,TRBV20-1,TRBJ1-1,NA,TGCAGTGCTAGTCGTCTCTCGGGACAAAAAGCTTTCTTT,CSASRLSGQKAFF
NA,TRBV24-1,TRBJ2-1,NA,TGTGCCACCAGTGATGCCAACCCTTCCGACAGGAGCTCCTACAATGAGCAGTTCTTC,CATSDANPSDRSSYNEQFF
NA,TRBV9,TRBJ1-1,NA,TGTGCCAGCAGCGTCTCACAGGGTGAAGCTTTCTTT,CASSVSQGEAFF
NA,TRBV6-1,TRBJ2-3,TRBD2,TGTGCCAGCAGTGAGTTGCGGGGGGGCCGTGTAGATACGCAGTATTTT,CASSELRGGRVDTQYF
once,TRBV9,TRBJ2-5,TRBD2,TGTGCCAGCAGCGTAGGACTAGCGGGGGGGCCAGGGGAGACCCAGTACTTC,CASSVGLAGGPGETQYF
NA,TRBV12-3/TRBV12-4,TRBJ1-1,NA,TGTGCCAGCAGTTTAATAGATGAAGCTTTCTTT,CASSLIDEAFF
NA,TRBV7-8,TRBJ1-4,TRBD1,TGTGCCAGCAGCTTCCAGGGGGCGAGTGAAAAACTGTTTTTT,CASSFQGASEKLFF
once,TRBV7-8,TRBJ2-3,TRBD2,TGTGCCAGCAGCCCGTGGAGCGGGGGGGCCCTATCCGATACGCAGTATTTT,CASSPWSGGALSDTQYF
NA,TRBV4-1,TRBJ1-6,TRBD1,TGCGCCAGCAGCCACCGGGACAGGGTCGTTTATAATTCACCCCTCCACTTT,CASSHRDRVVYNSPLHF
NA,TRBV5-4,TRBJ1-2,NA,TGTGCCAGCAGCTTTGATTTGACGGGGGTGAGCGGCTACACCTTC,CASSFDLTGVSGYTF
NA,TRBV27,TRBJ1-1,NA,TGTGCCACCGGGCAGAGTACAGGGACTGAAGCTTTCTTT,CATGQSTGTEAFF